The 10 T cell receptor beta chains reported below all come from one sample, sequenced in a study of Ad26.COV2.S vaccination and SARS-CoV-2 variants. The protocol was immunoSEQ multiplex PCR, while the TCRdb copy is restricted to in-frame clones and leaves out a portion. Of more than 150,000 clones listed, around 88% are singletons. Source: peripheral blood, taken after recovery from COVID-19. These receptors all come from a human donor who had recovered from COVID-19.

This CDR3 is CASSQGTSGFYEQYF. The CDR3 DNA reads as TGTGCCAGCAGCCAGGGGACTAGCGGGTTCTACGAGCAGTACTTC. The chain couples TRBV3-1 (or the pseudogene TRBV3-2) to TRBJ2-7; 12 nucleotides align to TRBD2. From germline, CDR1 is LGHDT and CDR2 YNNKEL (reference sequence). The CDR3 is 15 residues long. V lost 3 bases to trimming and J lost 3 bases; unmatched junction nucleotides: 3.

This chain links TRBV27 with TRBJ2-3; D is uncertain. There are 16 residues in the CDR3. From germline, CDR1 is MNHEY and CDR2 SMNVEV (reference sequence). With 4 bases removed from V and 5 bases from J, the gap between germline ends came to 19 bases. For the CDR3, the DNA is TGTGCCAGCAGTTCGACCCCGAACCTACGAGTAGATACGCAGTATTTT. It is translated as CASSSTPNLRVDTQYF.

This clone was detected once. The rearrangement links TRBV2 to TRBJ2-3, with 8 nucleotides matching TRBD2. J lost 5 bases, V lost 6 bases, and 4 bases had no gene match. In germline, CDR1 is SNHLY, CDR2 FYNNEI. CDR3 size: 13 residues. This CDR3 reads CASSGGAVDTQYF. CDR3 in DNA: TGTGCCAGCAGCGGGGGGGCCGTAGATACGCAGTATTTT.

The rearrangement uses TRBV19 and TRBJ2-3; 10 bases agree with TRBD2. Germline V CDR1 and CDR2: LNHDA, SQIVND (reference sequence). The J segment lost 2 bases and the V segment lost 4 bases, leaving 9 bases of the junction unmatched. CDR3 size: 17 residues. CDR3 sequence: CASSTRASGGITDTQYF. DNA for the CDR3: TGTGCCAGTAGTACCCGGGCTAGCGGGGGTATCACAGATACGCAGTATTTT.

This sequence joins TRBV7-3 and TRBJ2-2; 7 nucleotides agree with TRBD2. V shed 1 base and J 6 bases; nucleotides not matched to a gene: 2. Germline CDR1 is SGHTA and CDR2 is FQGTGA. The CDR3 has 14 amino acids. CDR3 in amino acids: CASSLNREAGELFF. DNA for the CDR3: TGTGCCAGCAGCTTAAACCGGGAGGCCGGGGAGCTGTTTTTT.

Regarding this clone: The germline gene is not matched at one end of the junction; a read error may be the cause. The chain has TRBV20-1 and TRBJ2-7; D may be TRBD2 (5 bases). The CDR3 extends over 10 amino acids. The V gene's germline CDR1 is DFQATT and CDR2 SNEGSKA (reference sequence). The CDR3 bases are TGCAGTGCTCGAGAGCGGCTGGAGTACTTC. It codes for CSARERLEYF.

This clone was observed once. The rearrangement links TRBV11-2 to TRBJ1-2, with D unclear. Germline CDR1 and CDR2: SGHAT and FQNNGV. V shed 2 bases and J shed 6 bases, with 16 bases lying between them. The length of the CDR3 is 15 residues. The CDR3 coding sequence is TGTGCCAGCAGCTTAAAGCCCGGTACTAGGGATGGCTACACCTTC. Encoded protein: CASSLKPGTRDGYTF.

The chain couples TRBV6-6 to TRBJ1-1, with TRBD1 identical over 7 bases. V shed 2 bases, J shed 3 bases, and the junction held 9 bases outside the gene matches. Germline V gene data show CDR1 as MNHNY and CDR2 as SVGAGI (reference sequence). CDR3 length equals 16 residues. This chain's CDR3 is CASSYEAPRGDTEAFF. The CDR3 nucleotides read TGTGCCAGCAGTTACGAAGCACCCAGGGGGGACACTGAAGCTTTCTTT.

This clone was seen more than once but under ten times. This sequence joins TRBV27 and TRBJ1-5, with no clear D. The CDR3 loop spans 16 amino acids. In germline, CDR1 is MNHEY, CDR2 SMNVEV (reference sequence). V gave up 1 base and J gave up 2 bases, with 12 bases separating them. In nucleotides, the CDR3 is TGTGCCAGCAGTTTATTCCCCCCGAGGGGCAATCAGCCCCAGCATTTT. Translation gives CASSLFPPRGNQPQHF.

The chain uses TRBV5-6 and TRBJ1-2, with D perhaps TRBD1 (5 bases). Trimming shortened V by 0 bases and J by 1 base, and 10 bases separated the two germline ends. The CDR3 runs 15 residues. CDR1 and CDR2 (germline): SGHDT, YYEEEE. DNA of the CDR3: TGTGCCAGCAGCTTGGCAGGGAATTATAACTATGGCTACACCTTC. Translated, it gives CASSLAGNYNYGYTF.